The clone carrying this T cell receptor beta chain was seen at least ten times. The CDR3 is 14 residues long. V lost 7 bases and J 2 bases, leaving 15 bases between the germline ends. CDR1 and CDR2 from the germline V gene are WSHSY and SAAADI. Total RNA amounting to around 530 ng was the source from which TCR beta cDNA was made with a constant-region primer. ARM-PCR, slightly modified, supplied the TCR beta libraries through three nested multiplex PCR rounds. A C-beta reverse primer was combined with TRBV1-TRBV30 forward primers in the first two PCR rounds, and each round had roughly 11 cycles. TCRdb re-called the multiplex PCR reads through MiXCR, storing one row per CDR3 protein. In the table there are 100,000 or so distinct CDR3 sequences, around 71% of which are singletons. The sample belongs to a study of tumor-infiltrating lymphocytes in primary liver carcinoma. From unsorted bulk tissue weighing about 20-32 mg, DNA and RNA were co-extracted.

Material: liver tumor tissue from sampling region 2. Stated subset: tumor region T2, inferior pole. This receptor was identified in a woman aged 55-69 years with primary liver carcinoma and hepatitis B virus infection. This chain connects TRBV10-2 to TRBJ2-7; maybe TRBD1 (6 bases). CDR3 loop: CASKGSGAPYEQYF. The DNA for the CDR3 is TGCGCCAGCAAAGGTTCAGGGGCCCCCTACGAGCAGTACTTC.